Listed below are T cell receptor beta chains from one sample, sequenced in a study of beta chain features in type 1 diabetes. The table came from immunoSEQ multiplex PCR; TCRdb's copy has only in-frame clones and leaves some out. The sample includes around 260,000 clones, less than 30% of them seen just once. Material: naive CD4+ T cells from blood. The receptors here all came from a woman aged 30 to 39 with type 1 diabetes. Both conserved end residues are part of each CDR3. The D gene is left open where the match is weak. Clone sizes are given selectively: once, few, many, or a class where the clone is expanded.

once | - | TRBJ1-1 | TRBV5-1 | CASSTLAGPPEAFF | TGCGCCAGCAGCACCCTGGCAGGGCCCCCTGAAGCTTTCTTT
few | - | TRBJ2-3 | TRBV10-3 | CAISESTRADTQYF | TGTGCCATCAGTGAGTCGACTCGAGCAGATACGCAGTATTTT
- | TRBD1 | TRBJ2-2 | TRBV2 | CASLVQGAGELFF | TGTGCCAGTTTAGTACAGGGGGCCGGGGAGCTGTTTTTT
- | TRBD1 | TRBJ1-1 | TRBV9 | CASSVALDRGRNTEAFF | TGTGCCAGCAGCGTAGCTTTGGACAGGGGGCGTAACACTGAAGCTTTCTTT
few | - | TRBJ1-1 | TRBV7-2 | CASSLVGGLEAFF | TGTGCCAGCAGCTTAGTGGGGGGTCTTGAAGCTTTCTTT
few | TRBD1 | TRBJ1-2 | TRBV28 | CASTILGQGNGYTF | TGTGCCAGCACTATCCTGGGACAGGGTAATGGCTACACCTTC
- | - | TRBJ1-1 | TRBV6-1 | CASRFEENTEAFF | TGTGCCAGCAGATTTGAGGAGAACACTGAAGCTTTCTTT
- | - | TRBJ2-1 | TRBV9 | CASSVLSDSYNEQFF | TGTGCCAGCAGCGTTCTCTCAGACTCCTACAATGAGCAGTTCTTC
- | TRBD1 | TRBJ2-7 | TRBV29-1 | CSVAQGATLADEQYF | TGCAGCGTTGCTCAGGGGGCAACCCTAGCTGACGAGCAGTACTTC
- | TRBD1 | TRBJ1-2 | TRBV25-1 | CASSELHRGRDGYTF | TGTGCCAGCAGTGAATTGCACAGGGGAAGGGATGGCTACACCTTC
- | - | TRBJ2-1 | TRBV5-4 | CASSLDSLTYNEQFF | TGTGCCAGCAGCCTGGACAGCCTAACCTACAATGAGCAGTTCTTC
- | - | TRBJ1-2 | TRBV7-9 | CASTLPPRGYTF | TGTGCCAGCACCCTTCCCCCTAGGGGCTACACCTTC
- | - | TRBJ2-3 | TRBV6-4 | CASSPGTLVGDTQYF | TGTGCCAGCAGCCCGGGGACTTTGGTTGGGGATACGCAGTATTTT
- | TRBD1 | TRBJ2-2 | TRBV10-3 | CAISAWTGPQDTGELFF | TGTGCCATCAGTGCCTGGACAGGGCCTCAGGACACCGGGGAGCTGTTTTTT
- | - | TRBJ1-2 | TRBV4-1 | CASTQGELYGYTF | TGCGCCAGCACCCAGGGAGAACTCTATGGCTACACCTTC
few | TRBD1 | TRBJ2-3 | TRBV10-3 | CATATGGSTDTQYF | TGTGCCACCGCGACAGGGGGAAGCACAGATACGCAGTATTTT
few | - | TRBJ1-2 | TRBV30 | CAWSPVFDRFYYGYTF | TGTGCCTGGAGTCCCGTATTTGACAGGTTCTACTATGGCTACACCTTC
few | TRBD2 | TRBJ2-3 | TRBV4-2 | CASSRMTSAITDTQYF | TGTGCCAGCAGCCGGATGACTAGCGCTATCACAGATACGCAGTATTTT
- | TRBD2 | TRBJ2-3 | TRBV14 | CASSQTPRGLAGTDTQYF | TGTGCCAGCAGCCAAACCCCCCGAGGACTAGCGGGCACAGATACGCAGTATTTT
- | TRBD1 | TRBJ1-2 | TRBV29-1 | CSVGDRDGYGYTF | TGCAGCGTTGGGGACAGGGACGGCTATGGCTACACCTTC
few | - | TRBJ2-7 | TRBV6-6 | CASSRSGPTTGEQYF | TGTGCCAGCAGCCGATCCGGCCCCACAACGGGCGAGCAGTACTTC
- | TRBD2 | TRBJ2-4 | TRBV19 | CASSLGSGSFLLAKNIQYF | TGTGCCAGTAGCCTCGGTAGCGGGAGTTTCCTACTAGCCAAAAACATTCAGTACTTC
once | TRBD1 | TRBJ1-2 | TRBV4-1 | CASSQDGPGGRYGYTF | TGCGCCAGCAGCCAAGATGGCCCAGGGGGCCGGTATGGCTACACCTTC
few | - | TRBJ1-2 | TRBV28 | CASSTLGLYGYTF | TGTGCCAGCAGTACACTTGGGCTCTATGGCTACACCTTC
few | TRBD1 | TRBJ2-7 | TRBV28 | CASSWDRGPYEQYF | TGTGCCAGCAGTTGGGACAGGGGTCCCTACGAGCAGTACTTC
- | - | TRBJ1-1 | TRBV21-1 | CASSKEAPSMLPNTEAFF | TGTGCCAGCAGCAAAGAAGCACCTTCTATGTTACCAAACACTGAAGCTTTCTTT
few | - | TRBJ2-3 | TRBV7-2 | CASSLAADTDTQYF | TGTGCCAGCAGCTTAGCGGCAGACACAGATACGCAGTATTTT
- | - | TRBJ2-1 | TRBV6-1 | CASSEGGRTANNEQFF | TGTGCCAGCAGTGAAGGTGGAAGGACAGCCAACAATGAGCAGTTCTTC
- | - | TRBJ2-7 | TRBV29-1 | CSVATGDEQYF | TGCAGCGTTGCAACGGGAGACGAGCAGTACTTC
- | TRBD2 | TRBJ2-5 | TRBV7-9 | CASVPTSGQETQYF | TGTGCCAGCGTCCCGACTAGCGGACAAGAGACCCAGTACTTC
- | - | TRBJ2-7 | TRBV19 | CASSKGSRLSYEQYF | TGTGCCAGTAGTAAAGGGAGCCGGCTTTCCTACGAGCAGTACTTC
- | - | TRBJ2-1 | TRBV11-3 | CASKGGTYNEQFF | TGTGCCAGCAAAGGCGGGACTTACAATGAGCAGTTCTTC
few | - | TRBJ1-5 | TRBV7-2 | CASSPHTDQPQHF | TGTGCCAGCAGCCCGCACACCGATCAGCCCCAGCATTTT
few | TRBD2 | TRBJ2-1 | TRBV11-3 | CASSPGRASGRSFF | TGTGCCAGCAGCCCCGGGAGGGCTAGCGGGAGATCGTTCTTC
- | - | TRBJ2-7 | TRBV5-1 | CASSLEAQGLTDEQYF | TGCGCCAGCAGCTTGGAAGCCCAGGGGCTTACCGACGAGCAGTACTTC
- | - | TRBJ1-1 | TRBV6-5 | CASSYLRGSEAFF | TGTGCCAGCAGTTACCTCAGGGGAAGTGAAGCTTTCTTT
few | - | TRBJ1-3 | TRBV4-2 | CASSQDSRGAGNTIYF | TGTGCCAGCAGCCAAGACAGCCGGGGAGCTGGAAACACCATATATTTT
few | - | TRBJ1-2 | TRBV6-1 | CASSARPNYGYTF | TGTGCCAGCAGCGCCAGGCCGAACTATGGCTACACCTTC
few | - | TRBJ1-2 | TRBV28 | CASRLTGVGGYTF | TGTGCCAGCAGGCTTACGGGGGTGGGTGGCTACACCTTC
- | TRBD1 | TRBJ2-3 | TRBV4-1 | CASSQDLQGARPTDTQYF | TGCGCCAGCAGCCAAGATCTGCAGGGGGCGCGTCCCACAGATACGCAGTATTTT
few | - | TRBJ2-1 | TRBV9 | CASSAGEGEQFF | TGTGCCAGCAGCGCGGGAGAAGGTGAGCAGTTCTTC
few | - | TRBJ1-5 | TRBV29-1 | CSVVLSSNNQPQHF | TGCAGCGTTGTTCTTAGCAGCAACAATCAGCCCCAGCATTTT
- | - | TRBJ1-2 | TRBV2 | CASRPHLGGYGYTF | TGTGCCAGCAGACCCCATCTAGGGGGCTATGGCTACACCTTC
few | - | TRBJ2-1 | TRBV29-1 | CSVRYNEQFF | TGCAGCGTCAGATACAATGAGCAGTTCTTC
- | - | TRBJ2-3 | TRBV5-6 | CASSLLPTDTQYF | TGTGCCAGCAGCTTGCTCCCCACAGATACGCAGTATTTT